The source of this TCR beta chain is a study of T cells after yellow fever vaccination. Study results and caveats: Booster sampling recovered most clones from primary vaccination (less than 97% CD4, around 88% CD8).

One entry per CDR3 protein results from TCRdb running MiXCR on the 5' RACE reads. This sample has about 220,000 distinct CDR3 sequences, with less than 3.5% found just once. V was cut by 6 bases and J by 4 bases, with 22 bases left in between. Germline CDR1 reads DFQATT; CDR2 reads SNEGSKA (reference sequence). This CDR3 is built from 16 residues. This clonotype has ten or more counts. What it binds is not known. The source of this sequence is a man aged 18 to 30 who received the YFV17D yellow fever vaccine. The chain employs TRBV20-1 and TRBJ1-3; no reliable D call. The specimen was CD4+ T cells sorted from PBMCs, collected 10 days after the yellow fever booster vaccination. The CDR3, as DNA: TGCAGTGCATACGGGGTAGGGCCCTCGGGAGGAAACACCATATATTTT. This encodes CSAYGVGPSGGNTIYF.